Shown below are 19 T cell receptor beta chains from a single sample sequenced in a study of T cell responses to AZD1222 COVID-19 vaccine. TCRdb keeps only in-frame clones here, not all; method: immunoSEQ multiplex PCR. The profile covers fewer than 100,000 clones, with around 88% appearing a single time and roughly 12% taken by the ten largest. Sequencing used peripheral blood, obtained 28 days after the second AZD1222 dose. These receptors all come from an adult who received the AZD1222 COVID-19 vaccine.

The J gene is TRBJ1-4, the V gene TRBV30; a possible D gene is TRBD1 (5 bases). V was trimmed by 2 bases and J by 6 bases, leaving 16 bases between them. Germline assignment: CDR1 GTSNPN and CDR2 SVGIG (reference sequence). CDR3 length: 15 residues. DNA of the CDR3: TGTGCCTGGAGTTTACAGGTTTTAAGGGATGAAAAACTGTTTTTT. Translating it yields CAWSLQVLRDEKLFF.

V usage is TRBV4-2 and J usage is TRBJ1-5; unclear D gene. Trimming removed 1 base at V and 4 bases at J, with 8 bases between. Germline CDR1 is LGHNA and CDR2 is YNFKEQ. The CDR3 spans 14 residues. CDR3 region: CASSQVTENQPQHF. CDR3 DNA sequence: TGTGCCAGCAGCCAAGTAACAGAAAATCAGCCCCAGCATTTT.

In this sample, this clone turned up a few times. CDR3 DNA sequence: TGTGCCAGCAGCTTAGCGGCCGGCGGGGGGGCCTCCGGTGAGCAGTTCTTC. Its protein is CASSLAAGGGASGEQFF. The chain recombines TRBV7-8 with TRBJ2-1; 9 positions agree with TRBD2. Germline V gene sequence: CDR1 SGHVS, CDR2 FQNEAQ. J was trimmed by 9 bases and V by 0 bases; bases with no gene match: 12. CDR3 length: 17 residues.

With respect to this clone: The junction differs from germline at one of its ends, possibly a read error. This rearrangement joins TRBV7-7 to TRBJ1-2, with D unclear. In germline, CDR1 is SSHAT, CDR2 FNYEAQ (reference sequence). The CDR3 runs 15 residues. The CDR3, as DNA: TGTGCTAGCAGCTTCGAGGGCAAACAGTCCTATGGCTACACCTTC. It encodes CASSFEGKQSYGYTF.

The chain carries TRBV6-5 and TRBJ2-7; the D gene is possibly TRBD1 (7 bases). CDR1 and CDR2 (germline): MNHEY, SVGAGI. V lost 7 bases and J lost 0, with 13 bases in between. This CDR3 is 14 amino acids long. The CDR3 DNA reads as TGTGCCAGCATGGTGGAGGGGGCCTCCTACGAGCAGTACTTC. Its translation: CASMVEGASYEQYF.

The chain links TRBV27 to TRBJ1-2; no clear D gene. Germline V CDR1 and CDR2: MNHEY, SMNVEV (reference sequence). V was cut by 6 bases and J by 4 bases, with 12 bases left in between. CDR3 length: 13 residues. For the CDR3, the DNA is TGTGCCAGCAGCCCCGGGCAGTTCTATGGCTACACCTTC. This translates into CASSPGQFYGYTF.

The J gene is TRBJ1-1, the V gene TRBV28; D is possibly TRBD1 (6 bases). Germline V lookup: CDR1 MDHEN, CDR2 SYDVKM. Trimming took off 5 bases at V and 1 base at J, with 11 bases between the two ends. CDR3 size: 14 residues. The CDR3 nucleotides read TGTGCCAGCAGTGGAACGACAGGGAACACTGAAGCTTTCTTT. This gives the protein CASSGTTGNTEAFF.

The rearrangement joins TRBV6-5 to TRBJ2-7; D is perhaps TRBD1 (5 bases). From germline, CDR1 is MNHEY and CDR2 SVGAGI. The CDR3 has 14 amino acids. V was trimmed by 6 bases and J by 2 bases, leaving 14 bases between them. CDR3 sequence reads: CASRVSLGAYEQYF. CDR3 DNA: TGTGCCAGCAGGGTATCGTTAGGGGCCTACGAGCAGTACTTC.

The V gene is TRBV4-3, the J gene TRBJ2-5, with 9 bases that match TRBD2. Germline loops: CDR1 LGHNA, CDR2 YSLEER. This CDR3 contains 14 residues. Trimming removed 5 bases from V and 2 bases from J; junction bases left unmatched: 3. The CDR3 protein is CASSKRGAQETQYF. The CDR3 nucleotides read TGCGCCAGCAGCAAGCGGGGGGCACAAGAGACCCAGTACTTC.

The chain recombines TRBV6-1 with TRBJ1-1, with D possibly TRBD1 on 6 matching bases. In germline, CDR1 is MNHNS, CDR2 SASEGT. The CDR3 has 13 amino acids. With 2 bases removed from V and 3 bases from J, the gap between germline ends came to 7 bases. CDR3 region: CASSEKGDTEAFF. For the CDR3, the DNA is TGTGCCAGCAGTGAAAAGGGGGACACTGAAGCTTTCTTT.

J is TRBJ1-1 and V is TRBV2; 7 nucleotides align to TRBD1. CDR3 length equals 17 residues. After removal of 4 bases from V and 1 base from J, the junction contained 12 bases not matched to a gene. Germline V gene data show CDR1 as SNHLY and CDR2 as FYNNEI. The CDR3 nucleotides are TGTGCCAGCAGTGGATCGTCTCCGGGACAGTGGAACACTGAAGCTTTCTTT. Amino acids: CASSGSSPGQWNTEAFF.

The rearrangement uses TRBV11-3 and TRBJ2-3, with D perhaps TRBD2 (6 bases). Between the trimmed V and J ends, which lost 1 base and 3 bases, there was a span of 11 bases. There are 15 residues in the CDR3. CDR1 is SGHNT and CDR2 is YENEEA in the germline V gene. CDR3 coding DNA: TGTGCCAGCAGCTTAGGGCGGGGAAGGACAGATACGCAGTATTTT. It encodes CASSLGRGRTDTQYF.

V usage is TRBV7-9 and J usage is TRBJ2-1; D might be TRBD2 (6 bases). V was trimmed by 3 bases and J by 9 bases, leaving 9 bases between them. Germline V CDR1 and CDR2: SEHNR, FQNEAQ (reference sequence). This CDR3 spans 12 amino acids. The CDR3 region has the DNA TGTGCCAGCAGCTTTGTGGGAGGTGAGCAGTTCTTC. It codes for CASSFVGGEQFF.

The rearrangement uses TRBV7-2 and TRBJ2-2, with D perhaps assigned TRBD1 or TRBD2 (5 bases each). The CDR3 consists of 16 residues. The germline gives CDR1 SGHTA, CDR2 FQGNSA. V was shortened by 5 bases and J by 5 bases, with 18 bases between the two germline ends. The CDR3 DNA follows: TGTGCCAGCAGCCCATCGGGACGCTCGACGACCGGGGAGCTGTTTTTT. This codes for CASSPSGRSTTGELFF.

This rearrangement joins TRBV6-5 to TRBJ1-1, with D hard to call. Looked up from germline, CDR1 is MNHEY and CDR2 is SVGAGI. Trimming cost V 0 bases and J 0 bases, with 8 bases left between them. The CDR3 contains 15 residues. In nucleotides, the CDR3 is TGTGCCAGCAGTTACTCGCCGGGGATGAACACTGAAGCTTTCTTT. Protein: CASSYSPGMNTEAFF.

The CDR3: CAIFRDNSYNEQFF. The CDR3 nucleotides read TGTGCCATCTTCCGGGACAACTCCTACAATGAGCAGTTCTTC. V is TRBV2 and J is TRBJ2-1; a weak D match, TRBD1 (6 bases). V shed 10 bases and J shed 0 bases, with 13 bases lying between them. The CDR3 consists of 14 residues. CDR1 SNHLY and CDR2 FYNNEI come from the germline V gene.

This clone turned up a few times. The V and J genes are TRBV5-4 and TRBJ2-2; 10 bases line up with TRBD1. With V trimmed by 5 bases and J by 3 bases, 7 bases remained unmatched. CDR3 length: 16 amino acids. Looked up from germline, CDR1 is SGHNT and CDR2 is YYREEE (reference sequence). The CDR3 reads CASRPPGQGYTGELFF. The CDR3 region has the DNA TGTGCCAGCAGGCCACCGGGACAGGGGTACACCGGGGAGCTGTTTTTT.

In nucleotides, the CDR3 is TGTGCCAGCAGCAGGGGGCCAGACAATGAGCAGTTCTTC. Its translation: CASSRGPDNEQFF. The chain links TRBV6-5 to TRBJ2-1; 8 bases line up with TRBD1. The CDR3 contains 13 residues. The J segment lost 5 bases and the V segment lost 6 bases, leaving 3 bases of the junction unmatched. Germline lookup yields CDR1 MNHEY and CDR2 SVGAGI.

The chain has TRBV9 and TRBJ1-2; D call uncertain. Germline V gene sequence: CDR1 SGDLS, CDR2 YYNGEE. The ends were cut back, 4 bases at V and 5 bases at J, with 18 bases in the middle. The CDR3 runs 15 residues. Written as DNA, the CDR3 is TGTGCCAGCAGCCCCGACGCTCTAGATGTGTATGGCTACACCTTC. Encoded protein: CASSPDALDVYGYTF.